The sequence of this T cell receptor beta chain was determined in a study of coeliac disease. General observations from the study: Active celiac intraepithelial and lamina propria samples had lower TRB and TRG clonality than control samples. Lamina propria and intraepithelial cell fractions may contain each other's cells. Most TRB amino acid sequences occurred in only one sample.

Cells were frozen in aliquots of around 500,000, and one aliquot per fraction was sequenced. Notes on this clone: What it binds is not known.

TCRdb keeps only in-frame clones here, not all; method: immunoSEQ multiplex PCR. The profile shows some 700 clones, roughly two thirds of them singletons. The CDR3 is 15 amino acids. The V end was cut by 3 bases, the J end by 1 base, with 12 bases between. Germline CDR1 is LGHNA and CDR2 is YNFKEQ. What was sequenced was intraepithelial lymphocytes from the gut. The receptor comes from a woman in her twenties or thirties with active celiac disease. The chain uses TRBV4-2 and TRBJ1-1, with D uncertain. The CDR3 is CASSQVWEGNTEAFF. The CDR3 region has the DNA TGTGCCAGCAGCCAGGTCTGGGAGGGGAACACTGAAGCTTTCTTT.